Included here is one T cell receptor (beta chain) sequence, with context. Its target is unknown. This CDR3 comprises 13 residues. CDR1 MNHNY and CDR2 SVGAGI come from the germline V gene (reference sequence). Trimming took off 6 bases at V and 5 bases at J, with 13 bases between the two ends. This sample is part of a study of shared clonotypes between healthy human individuals. Whole-study findings and limits: Researchers sampled blood only, noting tissue repertoires likely differ. Larger estimated richness was generally recorded for naive subsets relative to memory subsets. Sorted-subset samples were not fully sequenced, rarefaction indicated.

About 33,000 T cell genomes (approximately 190 ng DNA) went into each sorted-subset replicate. TCRdb's table, derived via immunoSEQ multiplex PCR, lists solely in-frame clones and lacks some. The sample lists a few million clones, 85% to 95% occurring once. The sequenced sample was naive CD4+ T cells sorted from blood. The subset here: CD45RA+ positively selected. J is TRBJ1-2 and V is TRBV6-6, with D perhaps TRBD1 (6 bases). The receptor comes from a man aged 18 to 35 in good health. The CDR3 nucleotides are TGTGCCAGCAGCAACAGGGTGGAGTATGGCTACACCTTC. Its translation is CASSNRVEYGYTF.